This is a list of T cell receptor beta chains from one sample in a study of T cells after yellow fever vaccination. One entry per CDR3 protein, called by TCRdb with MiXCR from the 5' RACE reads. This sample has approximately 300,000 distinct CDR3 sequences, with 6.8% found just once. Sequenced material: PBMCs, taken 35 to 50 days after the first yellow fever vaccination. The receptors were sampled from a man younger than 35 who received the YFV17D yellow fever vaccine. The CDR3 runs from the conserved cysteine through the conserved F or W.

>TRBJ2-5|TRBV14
CASSQDRTGGETQYF
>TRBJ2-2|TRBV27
CASKSWGENTGELFF
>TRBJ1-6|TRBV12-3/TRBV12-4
CASSRGSPASPLHF
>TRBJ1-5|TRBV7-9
CASSLDGARSNQPQHF
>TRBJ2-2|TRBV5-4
CASSLFSENTGELFF
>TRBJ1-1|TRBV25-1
CASSARNMNTEAFF
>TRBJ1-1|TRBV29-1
CSVDGNTEAFF
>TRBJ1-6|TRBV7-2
CASSFPDFPLHF
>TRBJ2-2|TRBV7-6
CASSHPRVKYRVGTGELFF
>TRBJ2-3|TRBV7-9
CASSPLAGLKGDTQYF
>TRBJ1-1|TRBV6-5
CASSYDSHTEAFF
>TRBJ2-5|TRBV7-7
CASSLDRGETQYF
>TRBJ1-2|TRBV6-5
CASSYSQTTNYGYTF
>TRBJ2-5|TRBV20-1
CSAGTGGRQETQYF
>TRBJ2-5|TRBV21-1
CATSARQETQYF
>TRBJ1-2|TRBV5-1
CASSFQRYYGYTF
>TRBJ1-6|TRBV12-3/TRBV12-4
CASSPRGRNSPLHF
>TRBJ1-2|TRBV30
CAWSVAGVHYGYTF
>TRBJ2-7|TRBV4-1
CASSQDPPSSYEQYF
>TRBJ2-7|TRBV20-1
CSARDSYEQYF
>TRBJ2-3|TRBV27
CASSSSRIDTDTQYF
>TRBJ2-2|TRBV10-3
CAISGPSGGPVPTGELFF